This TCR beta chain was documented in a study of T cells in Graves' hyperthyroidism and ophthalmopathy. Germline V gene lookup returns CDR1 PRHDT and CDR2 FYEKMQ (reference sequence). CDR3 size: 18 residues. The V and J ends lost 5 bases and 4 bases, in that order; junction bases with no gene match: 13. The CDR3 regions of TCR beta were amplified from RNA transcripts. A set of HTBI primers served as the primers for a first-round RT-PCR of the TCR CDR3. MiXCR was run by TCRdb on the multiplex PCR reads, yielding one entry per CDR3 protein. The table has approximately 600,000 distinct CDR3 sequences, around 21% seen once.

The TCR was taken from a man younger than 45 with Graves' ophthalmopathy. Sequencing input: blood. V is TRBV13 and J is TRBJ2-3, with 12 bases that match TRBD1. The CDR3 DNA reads TGTGCCAGCAGCGAAACTCACCGGGACAGGGGGCTCCCAGATACGCAGTATTTT. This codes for CASSETHRDRGLPDTQYF.